The 20 T cell receptor beta chains below all came from one sample that was sequenced in a study of control samples from healthy donors and cancer patients. Profiling relied on immunoSEQ multiplex PCR, and the TCRdb table lists in-frame clones only, not all of them. Seen here are roughly 80,000 clones, about nine tenths observed once, and the top ten hold less than 7%. Sequenced: blood. These receptors were obtained from a man aged 45-65 years in good health.

The rearrangement joins TRBV29-1 to TRBJ2-2; D remains unclear. V lost 7 bases to trimming and J lost 1 base, with 7 bases between them. This CDR3 has 12 amino acids. CDR1 and CDR2 from the germline V gene are SQVTM and ANQGSEA. DNA of the CDR3: TGCAGCGCCAACAGGAACACCGGGGAGCTGTTTTTT. As protein: CSANRNTGELFF.

This chain connects TRBV3-1 (or the pseudogene TRBV3-2) to TRBJ1-1; possible D gene TRBD1, 5 bases. The V gene lost 3 bases and the J gene lost 6 bases, with 17 bases spanning the gap. Germline V gene data show CDR1 as LGHDT and CDR2 as YNNKEL (reference sequence). The CDR3 is 15 amino acids. The CDR3 loop is CASSQGDRRGAEAFF. As DNA, the CDR3 is TGTGCCAGCAGCCAGGGGGACCGCCGTGGGGCTGAAGCTTTCTTT.

This clone was observed a single time. V is TRBV5-1 and J is TRBJ1-1; D might be TRBD1 (6 bases). Germline CDR1 SGHRS, CDR2 YFSETQ. This CDR3 is 12 amino acids long. The germline V and J ends were trimmed by 5 bases and 5 bases, with 10 bases remaining between them. The CDR3 reads CASSQGKTEAFF. The CDR3 DNA is TGCGCCAGCAGTCAGGGGAAAACTGAAGCTTTCTTT.

This chain uses TRBV27 with TRBJ1-5; possible D gene TRBD1, 5 bases. V lost 2 bases and J 1 base, leaving 9 bases between the germline ends. Per germline, CDR1 MNHEY and CDR2 SMNVEV (reference sequence). This CDR3 contains 15 residues. Here the CDR3 DNA reads TGTGCCAGCAGTTTACAGGGAGGGAGCAATCAGCCCCAGCATTTT. Residues: CASSLQGGSNQPQHF.

V gene TRBV3-1 (or the pseudogene TRBV3-2) combines with J gene TRBJ2-7; D is possibly TRBD1 (5 bases). From germline, CDR1 is LGHDT and CDR2 YNNKEL (reference sequence). The length of the CDR3 is 13 residues. V was cut by 3 bases and J by 2 bases, with 8 bases left in between. CDR3 region: CASSQGLPYEQYF. CDR3 nucleotides: TGTGCCAGCAGCCAGGGGCTGCCCTACGAGCAGTACTTC.

The chain uses TRBV12-3 or TRBV12-4 and TRBJ1-3, with D uncertain. The CDR3 is 13 amino acids. The V gene lost 6 bases and the J gene lost 8 bases, with 14 bases spanning the gap. Here the CDR3 reads CASSIDPGHTIYF. For the CDR3, the DNA is TGTGCCAGCAGCATAGACCCGGGCCACACCATATATTTT.

This clone was detected once. This chain joins TRBV13 and TRBJ1-6; TRBD1 aligns across 7 bases. Germline CDR1 is PRHDT and CDR2 is FYEKMQ (reference sequence). J lost 8 bases, V lost 0 bases, and 4 bases had no gene match. This CDR3 spans 15 amino acids. Written as DNA, the CDR3 is TGTGCCAGCAGCTTAGGCCAGGGGGGGCATTCACCCCTCCACTTT. Its translation: CASSLGQGGHSPLHF.

V and J are TRBV4-1 and TRBJ1-1; unclear D gene. The CDR3 is made up of 17 amino acids. The V end was cut by 2 bases, the J end by 1 base, with 17 bases between. Germline loops: CDR1 MGHRA, CDR2 YSYEKL. The CDR3 spells CASSQKSPKGSNTEAFF. In DNA form, the CDR3 reads TGCGCCAGCAGCCAAAAGTCCCCTAAGGGCTCGAACACTGAAGCTTTCTTT.

This clone was observed a single time. V usage is TRBV2 and J usage is TRBJ2-4; TRBD2 matches 9 bases. The CDR3 totals 15 residues. After removal of 3 bases from V and 9 bases from J, the junction contained 9 bases not matched to a gene. In germline, CDR1 is SNHLY, CDR2 FYNNEI. DNA for the CDR3: TGTGCCAGCAGTGAGGGACTAGCTGTCATTAGCATTCAGTACTTC. Protein sequence: CASSEGLAVISIQYF.

The rearrangement joins TRBV19 to TRBJ2-2; no clear D. Trimming shortened V by 2 bases and J by 6 bases, and 10 bases separated the two germline ends. The germline V gene encodes CDR1 LNHDA and CDR2 SQIVND (reference sequence). The CDR3 is 14 amino acids. The CDR3 region is CASSISSYAGELFF. CDR3 DNA sequence: TGTGCCAGTAGTATAAGCAGTTACGCCGGGGAGCTGTTTTTT.

The J gene is TRBJ2-2, the V gene TRBV5-5; no clear D. V dropped 3 bases and J dropped 1 base, with 7 bases sitting between them. The germline V gene has CDR1 SGHKS and CDR2 YYEKEE (reference sequence). The CDR3 has 14 residues. The CDR3 nucleotides read TGTGCCAGCAGCTACCGACAGAACACCGGGGAGCTGTTTTTT. The encoded protein is CASSYRQNTGELFF. The variable domain in full, completed from reference TRBV5-5 and TRBJ2-2, reads DAGVTQSPTHLIKTRGQQVTLRCSPISGHKSVSWYQQVLGQGPQFIFQYYEKEERGRGNFPDRFSARQFPNYSSELNVNALLLGDSALYLCASSYRQNTGELFFGEGSRLTVL.

The chain uses TRBV3-1 (or the pseudogene TRBV3-2) and TRBJ2-3; D is ambiguous. Trimming stripped 1 base from V and 8 bases from J, with 25 bases between. The germline V gene encodes CDR1 LGHDT and CDR2 YNNKEL (reference sequence). The CDR3 spans 18 residues. The CDR3 nucleotides read TGTGCCAGCAGCCAAGGGTCTGACCGCGATCTCGTTCGAGGTACGCAGTATTTT. Its translation: CASSQGSDRDLVRGTQYF.

The CDR3 nucleotides are TGTGCCAGCAGTTTAGGACTCTCAAACACTGAAGCTTTCTTT. Translation: CASSLGLSNTEAFF. This sequence joins TRBV27 and TRBJ1-1, with D hard to call. Deletions cut 2 bases from V and 2 bases from J, with 9 bases between. Per germline, CDR1 MNHEY and CDR2 SMNVEV (reference sequence). The CDR3 length is 14 residues.

Here the CDR3 DNA reads TGTGCCAGCAGCCCTGCTCCCTACGAGCAGTACTTC. Its translation: CASSPAPYEQYF. The gene calls are TRBV12-3 or TRBV12-4 and TRBJ2-7, with D unresolved. The CDR3 length is 12 residues. V was trimmed by 6 bases and J by 2 bases, leaving 8 bases between them.

The CDR3 bases are TGTGCCAGCAGTCTTGCAGAAGTTAACTATGGCTACACCTTC. Translated, it gives CASSLAEVNYGYTF. The rearrangement uses TRBV6-5 and TRBJ1-2; D gene uncertain. The CDR3 is 14 amino acids. The V and J ends lost 5 bases and 1 base respectively, with 11 bases between them. Germline-derived CDR1 and CDR2 are MNHEY and SVGAGI.

The chain is built from TRBV13 and TRBJ1-1, with D possibly TRBD1 on 5 matching bases. Germline CDR1 reads PRHDT; CDR2 reads FYEKMQ (reference sequence). This CDR3 is built from 14 residues. Trimming stripped 5 bases from V and 3 bases from J, with 13 bases between. The CDR3 nucleotides are TGTGCCAGCAGCCCCGCAGGGATGTACACTGAAGCTTTCTTT. Translated, it gives CASSPAGMYTEAFF.

The CDR3 sequence: CAIGQGARDTQYF. In nucleotides, the CDR3 is TGTGCCATCGGACAGGGGGCCCGAGATACGCAGTATTTT. J is TRBJ2-3 and V is TRBV24-1; 11 bases agree with TRBD1. The CDR3 contains 13 residues. J was trimmed by 5 bases and V by 11 bases; bases with no gene match: 5. CDR1 KGHDR and CDR2 SFDVKD come from the germline V gene.

The rearrangement links TRBV19 to TRBJ2-1; 9 bases agree with TRBD2. CDR3 length equals 15 residues. Unmatched junction bases numbered 10, after V lost 4 bases and J lost 9 bases. CDR1 is LNHDA and CDR2 is SQIVND in the germline V gene (reference sequence). CDR3 residues: CASSTPTGTSFEQFF. CDR3 coding DNA: TGTGCCAGTAGTACCCCAACCGGGACTAGCTTTGAGCAGTTCTTC.

The V and J genes are TRBV7-2 and TRBJ2-2, with D possibly being TRBD1 (6 bases). With 5 bases removed from V and 4 bases from J, the gap between germline ends came to 14 bases. Germline CDR1 and CDR2: SGHTA and FQGNSA. The CDR3 is made up of 15 amino acids. The chain's CDR3 is CASSPRGVSTGELFF. DNA for the CDR3: TGTGCCAGCAGCCCCAGGGGTGTGAGCACCGGGGAGCTGTTTTTT.

This chain uses TRBV18 with TRBJ1-1; D remains unclear. V was cut by 3 bases and J by 9 bases, with 14 bases left in between. The CDR3 has 13 amino acids. Germline values: CDR1 KGHSH, CDR2 LQKENI. CDR3 sequence reads: CASSPSQAEKAFF. DNA of the CDR3: TGTGCCAGCTCACCTTCGCAGGCGGAGAAAGCTTTCTTT.